This T cell receptor (beta chain) was profiled in a study of OX40 agonist ivuxolimab in advanced cancers. Study-wide background: Ivuxolimab, an antibody acting as an agonist of OX40 (CD134), was used to treat patients. Subjects had a mean age of around 60 years, with a range of about 23 to 85; less than 90% were male. Allowance was made for prior anti-PD-1, anti-PD-L1 or anti-CTLA-4 therapy, and roughly 40% had some. Study findings and constraints: CD8+ T cells averaged more expanded clones than CD4+.

Clones were sequenced by immunoSEQ multiplex PCR, and TCRdb holds only the in-frame ones, with some missing. This sample yields under 70,000 clones, of which 80% to 85% are seen a single time; roughly 4.2% belongs to the top ten. The CDR3 spans 15 residues. From germline, CDR1 is MDHEN and CDR2 SYDVKM. The V gene lost 3 bases and the J gene lost 0 bases, with 9 bases spanning the gap. For this clone: Its antigen is undetermined.

The sample was CD4+ or CD8+ T cells sorted from blood, taken in a trial of the OX40 agonist ivuxolimab. The clonotype was recovered from an adult with an advanced solid tumor such as melanoma, head and neck, liver or kidney cancer. The chain employs TRBV28 and TRBJ1-5; no definite D call. The CDR3 spells CASSFGRNSNQPQHF. CDR3 nucleotide sequence: TGTGCCAGCAGTTTCGGACGGAATAGCAATCAGCCCCAGCATTTT. Filled out from reference TRBV28 and TRBJ1-5, the complete variable domain reads DVKVTQSSRYLVKRTGEKVFLECVQDMDHENMFWYRQDPGLGLRLIYFSYDVKMKEKGDIPEGYSVSREKKERFSLILESASTNQTSMYLCASSFGRNSNQPQHFGDGTRLSIL.